The 22 T cell receptor beta chains presented below share a single source sample, sequenced in a study of shared clonotypes between healthy human individuals. The naive CD8 subset, CD45RO-negative cells positively selected for CCR7, excluded terminally differentiated effector memory CD45RA+ cells. TCRdb keeps only in-frame clones here, not all; method: immunoSEQ multiplex PCR. The sample yields fewer than 700,000 clones, 85% to 95% seen once. Sequencing was done on a sample of naive CD8+ T cells sorted from blood. Receptors originate from a woman in her twenties or thirties in good health.

The genes are TRBV29-1 and TRBJ2-5; no definite D call. The germline V gene has CDR1 SQVTM and CDR2 ANQGSEA. Trimming cost V 3 bases and J 2 bases, with 7 bases left between them. CDR3 length: 12 residues. CDR3 sequence (DNA): TGCAGCGTTGAGCGGAAACAAGAGACCCAGTACTTC. Translation gives CSVERKQETQYF.

The chain recombines TRBV6-1 with TRBJ1-2; tentative D call: TRBD1 (5 bases). The CDR3 loop spans 15 amino acids. CDR1 is MNHNS, CDR2 SASEGT, per germline. V dropped 2 bases and J dropped 4 bases, with 14 bases sitting between them. In nucleotides, the CDR3 is TGTGCCAGCAGTGAATCCGGGGGGGTGTTCTATGGCTACACCTTC. This encodes CASSESGGVFYGYTF.

The chain is built from TRBV5-1 and TRBJ2-7; D remains ambiguous. The CDR3 spans 15 residues. The germline V gene has CDR1 SGHRS and CDR2 YFSETQ. The V and J ends lost 2 bases and 3 bases respectively, with 15 bases between them. The CDR3 loop reads CASSFKAAIFYEQYF. The CDR3 coding sequence is TGCGCCAGCAGCTTTAAGGCGGCCATCTTCTACGAGCAGTACTTC.

This clone is a singleton in its sample. The rearrangement joins TRBV11-2 to TRBJ2-5; perhaps D is TRBD1 or TRBD2 (6 bases each). V lost 1 base and J 7 bases, leaving 19 bases between the germline ends. Germline lookup yields CDR1 SGHAT and CDR2 FQNNGV. The CDR3 totals 16 residues. This CDR3 reads CASSLVRGANPATQYF. The CDR3 coding sequence is TGTGCCAGCAGCTTAGTGAGGGGGGCGAACCCCGCGACCCAGTACTTC.

The chain links TRBV6-5 to TRBJ2-5; D remains unclear. Matching the DNA end better, TRBJ2-7 makes the J call doubtful. CDR3 length equals 13 residues. In germline, CDR1 is MNHEY, CDR2 SVGAGI. CDR3 region: CASSRPGLDEQYF. DNA for the CDR3: TGTGCCAGCAGTCGCCCCGGTCTGGACGAGCAGTACTTC.

The chain recombines TRBV11-2 with TRBJ2-7, with D unresolved. This CDR3 has 13 residues. Trimming took 8 bases from V and 0 from J, leaving 11 bases between them. The V gene's germline CDR1 is SGHAT and CDR2 FQNNGV. The CDR3, as DNA: TGTGCCAGCGCGGACCTGAGCTCCTACGAGCAGTACTTC. Encoded protein: CASADLSSYEQYF.

The chain carries TRBV19 and TRBJ1-2; the match to TRBD1 covers 8 bases. With V trimmed by 7 bases and J by 6 bases, 4 bases remained unmatched. Germline-derived CDR1 and CDR2 are LNHDA and SQIVND (reference sequence). The CDR3 is made up of 12 amino acids. As DNA, the CDR3 is TGTGCCAGTACAGGGGGCGATGATGGCTACACCTTC. Its translation: CASTGGDDGYTF.

V and J are TRBV11-2 and TRBJ2-3, with 8 nucleotides matching TRBD2. The CDR3 extends over 17 amino acids. V gave up 1 base and J gave up 0 bases; unmatched junction bases: 6. Looked up from germline, CDR1 is SGHAT and CDR2 is FQNNGV. Written as DNA, the CDR3 is TGTGCCAGCAGCTTAGTCGTAGCGGGGACAAGCACAGATACGCAGTATTTT. It translates to CASSLVVAGTSTDTQYF.

On this clone: In the same sample, other DNA sequences code for this CDR3. The CDR3 nucleotides read TGTGCCAGCAGTCCTGGGACAGGGGGCAATCAGCCCCAGCATTTT. Protein: CASSPGTGGNQPQHF. This chain joins TRBV27 and TRBJ1-5; 10 nucleotides match TRBD1. The CDR3 runs 15 residues. CDR1 is MNHEY and CDR2 is SMNVEV in the germline V gene (reference sequence). V trimming: 5 bases; J trimming: 2 bases; junction bases outside the gene matches: 3.

The CDR3 loop is CASSVGRKAPDTQYF. As DNA, the CDR3 is TGTGCCAGCAGCGTAGGGCGGAAAGCCCCAGATACGCAGTATTTT. This chain links TRBV9 with TRBJ2-3; D not resolved. The germline CDR1 and CDR2 sequences are SGDLS and YYNGEE. Trimming pared 0 bases from V and 4 bases from J, leaving 12 bases between. This CDR3 comprises 15 residues.

Details on this clone: Other DNA variants within this sample encode the same CDR3. The chain couples TRBV9 to TRBJ2-7; D might be TRBD1 (6 bases). This CDR3 spans 12 amino acids. CDR1 and CDR2 (germline): SGDLS, YYNGEE. With 5 bases removed from V and 3 bases from J, the gap between germline ends came to 9 bases. The CDR3 region is CASSATGYEQYF. As DNA, the CDR3 is TGTGCCAGCAGTGCGACAGGCTACGAGCAGTACTTC.

This sequence joins TRBV7-9 and TRBJ2-1; 7 bases are shared with TRBD2. The J segment lost 6 bases and the V segment lost 4 bases, leaving 6 bases of the junction unmatched. The CDR3 loop spans 14 amino acids. The germline V gene has CDR1 SEHNR and CDR2 FQNEAQ (reference sequence). The chain's CDR3 is CASSSTSISNEQFF. DNA for the CDR3: TGTGCCAGCAGCTCGACTAGCATCTCCAATGAGCAGTTCTTC.

The V gene is TRBV19, the J gene TRBJ1-1; D is perhaps TRBD1 (5 bases). With 7 bases removed from V and 0 bases from J, the gap between germline ends came to 12 bases. Germline CDR1 reads LNHDA; CDR2 reads SQIVND (reference sequence). The CDR3 sequence is 14 residues long. The CDR3 nucleotides read TGTGCCAGTAACTGGAGGGGATTGAACACTGAAGCTTTCTTT. It yields the protein CASNWRGLNTEAFF.

The gene calls are TRBV19 and TRBJ1-2, with D possibly being TRBD1 (6 bases). The germline V gene encodes CDR1 LNHDA and CDR2 SQIVND (reference sequence). The CDR3 spans 13 residues. V was pared by 6 bases and J by 6 bases, with 14 bases between. In DNA form, the CDR3 reads TGTGCCAGTAGATGGGGGCATGGCGATGGCTACACCTTC. Amino acids: CASRWGHGDGYTF.

The chain couples TRBV25-1 to TRBJ2-7; unclear D gene. V was clipped by 7 bases and J by 4 bases, with 8 bases between them. Germline-derived CDR1 and CDR2 are MGHDK and SYGVNS. The CDR3 is made up of 11 amino acids. This CDR3 is CASINWYEQYF. The CDR3 DNA reads as TGTGCCAGCATAAATTGGTACGAGCAGTACTTC.

V is TRBV6-6 and J is TRBJ1-1; 7 nucleotides line up with TRBD1. CDR3 length: 16 amino acids. V lost 0 bases and J lost 0; bases outside the gene matches: 4. The germline gives CDR1 MNHNY, CDR2 SVGAGI (reference sequence). Here the CDR3 reads CASSYSRDSLNTEAFF. In DNA form, the CDR3 reads TGTGCCAGCAGTTACTCCCGGGACAGCTTGAACACTGAAGCTTTCTTT.

The chain is built from TRBV19 and TRBJ2-5, with a weak D call TRBD2 (5 bases). Germline-derived CDR1 and CDR2 are LNHDA and SQIVND (reference sequence). V was clipped by 9 bases and J by 5 bases, with 10 bases between them. CDR3 length: 11 amino acids. In DNA form, the CDR3 reads TGTGCCAGCTATGGGGAGGAGACCCAGTACTTC. Its protein is CASYGEETQYF.

The V and J genes are TRBV7-2 and TRBJ2-3; TRBD2 agrees at 8 bases. The junction had 10 bases not matched to a gene; V was cut back by 5 bases and J by 3 bases. Germline CDR1 reads SGHTA; CDR2 reads FQGNSA. CDR3 size: 16 residues. This CDR3 reads CASSPSAGEETDTQYF. The CDR3 DNA sequence: TGTGCCAGCAGCCCGTCAGCGGGAGAAGAGACAGATACGCAGTATTTT.

The chain combines TRBV7-9 with TRBJ2-7, with 9 nucleotides matching TRBD2. The trim removed 3 bases at V and 5 bases at J, leaving 14 bases unmatched. CDR3 length equals 17 residues. Germline V gene data show CDR1 as SEHNR and CDR2 as FQNEAQ (reference sequence). The CDR3 sequence is CASSFVAGGGRANEQYF. The CDR3 region has the DNA TGTGCCAGCAGCTTTGTGGCGGGCGGCGGGAGGGCGAACGAGCAGTACTTC. The full variable domain, in which reference TRBV7-9 and TRBJ2-7 provide the parts outside the CDR3, is DTGVSQNPRHKITKRGQNVTFRCDPISEHNRLYWYRQTLGQGPEFLTYFQNEAQLEKSRLLSDRFSAERPKGSFSTLEIQRTEQGDSAMYLCASSFVAGGGRANEQYFGPGTRLTVT.

This chain uses TRBV28 with TRBJ2-3; TRBD2 matches 7 bases. Germline V gives CDR1 MDHEN, CDR2 SYDVKM. The CDR3 contains 14 residues. V lost 2 bases and J lost 4; bases outside the gene matches: 3. The CDR3 is CASSLRAGADTQYF. CDR3 DNA sequence: TGTGCCAGCAGTTTAAGGGCGGGAGCAGATACGCAGTATTTT. Combining the CDR3 with reference TRBV28 and TRBJ2-3 gives the whole variable domain DVKVTQSSRYLVKRTGEKVFLECVQDMDHENMFWYRQDPGLGLRLIYFSYDVKMKEKGDIPEGYSVSREKKERFSLILESASTNQTSMYLCASSLRAGADTQYFGPGTRLTVL.

V is TRBV11-2 and J is TRBJ1-1, with 8 bases matching TRBD1. Germline lookup yields CDR1 SGHAT and CDR2 FQNNGV. The CDR3 has 18 amino acids. The ends lost 5 bases at V and 1 base at J; junction bases unmatched: 15. The CDR3 bases are TGTGCCAGCAGCCTGGCGGGCAGGGGGCGCTTAAGGAACACTGAAGCTTTCTTT. As protein: CASSLAGRGRLRNTEAFF.

The rearrangement uses TRBV10-2 and TRBJ2-7, with D maybe TRBD2 (5 bases). V was cut by 0 bases and J by 4 bases, with 13 bases left in between. CDR3 length: 15 amino acids. The germline CDR1 and CDR2 sequences are WSHSY and SAAADI. For the CDR3, the DNA is TGCGCCAGCAGTGAGTCCCTGGTGGGAGAGTACGAGCAGTACTTC. Encoded protein: CASSESLVGEYEQYF.